This T cell receptor beta chain emerged from a study of blood T cells in healthy people across ages. Findings of the study overall: A strong correlation was found between TCR beta diversity and the percentage of naive T cells. More naive CD4+ cells and higher diversity marked long-lived donors relative to aged donors.

Isolation recovered at least 6.5 million PBMCs from every sample. Only a few counts were recorded for this clonotype. The antigen is unknown. A J-beta primer mix and a sample-barcoded 5' primer were used in a second PCR of about 7 to 11 cycles. Via MiXCR, TCRdb re-called the 5' RACE reads, giving one row per CDR3 protein. The sample has hundreds of thousands of distinct CDR3 sequences, around 45% seen once; the top ten hold roughly a fifth. Sequenced: blood. This TCR derives from a man in his sixties in good health.

CDR3 region: CASNTGGLREQYF. In nucleotides, the CDR3 is TGTGCCAGCAACACAGGGGGCCTTAGGGAGCAGTACTTC. The chain joins TRBV28 to TRBJ2-7; 9 positions agree with TRBD1. CDR1 MDHEN and CDR2 SYDVKM come from the germline V gene. The CDR3 is 13 amino acids. V lost 7 bases, J lost 7 bases, and 8 bases stayed unmatched.